The T cell receptor (beta chain) under discussion was sequenced for a study of T cells in Graves' hyperthyroidism and ophthalmopathy. Study results and limitations: Most clonotypes that expanded in the thyroid above 0.001 also showed up in blood.

This clonotype was counted a few times. The antigen remains undetermined. Template material for amplifying TCR beta CDR3 regions consisted of RNA transcripts. When the TCR CDR3 underwent first-round RT-PCR, the HTBI primer set was used. MiXCR was run by TCRdb on the multiplex PCR reads, yielding one entry per CDR3 protein. The table lists under 700,000 distinct CDR3 sequences, just over 45% of them singletons, with approximately 8.2% in the top ten. Stable disease denoted Graves' hyperthyroidism without ophthalmopathy progression within 18 months. Clinicians diagnosed patients from clinical symptoms, serum thyroxine and TRAb, thyroid ultrasound and orbital computed tomography. The length of the CDR3 is 14 residues. V gave up 3 bases and J gave up 1 base, with 9 bases separating them. The germline V gene encodes CDR1 LNHDA and CDR2 SQIVND (reference sequence).

The sequencing sample was made of peripheral blood or thyroid tissue (not recorded which). V gene TRBV19 combines with J gene TRBJ1-1; maybe TRBD1 (5 bases). This TCR derives from a woman younger than 35 with Graves' hyperthyroidism. This CDR3 is CASSMMGPNTEAFF. Written as DNA, the CDR3 is TGTGCCAGTAGTATGATGGGGCCGAACACTGAAGCTTTCTTT.